The present entry profiles one TCR beta chain with its context. Its antigen is still unknown. The read falls 3 residues short of the CDR3 end, and the missing part is taken from the germline J gene. CDR1 and CDR2 from the germline V gene are SGHVS and FQNEAQ. V shed 3 bases, J shed 3 bases, and the junction held 7 bases outside the gene matches. The CDR3 totals 16 residues. This sample was taken from a study of T cells in women clearing cervical HPV infection. Study results and limitations: CIN3+ cases had significantly higher TCR richness than controls; evenness did not differ.

Average input was approximately 1.3 ug genomic DNA for immunoSEQ TCR beta CDR3 amplification. Sequencing used immunoSEQ multiplex PCR; TCRdb keeps in-frame clones, though not all of them. This listing includes under 35,000 clones. Sequencing was performed on blood buffy coat. The rearrangement links TRBV7-8 to TRBJ1-1, with 10 bases identical to TRBD1. This sequence was found in a woman aged 18-70 years with a cervical HPV16 infection that either progressed to CIN3+ or cleared (not recorded which). Incomplete CDR3 DNA: TGTGCCAGCAGCTTTAGAGTCGGGACAGGGGACACTGAA. Translating it yields CASSFRVGTGDTE. The full CDR3 is CASSFRVGTGDTEAFF.